This TCR beta chain was documented in a study of blood T cell repertoires in COVID-19. Across the whole study: Sources were T cells, B-cell-depleted T cells, or PBMCs; the material itself was cDNA or gDNA.

The CDR3 spans 15 residues. Trimming stripped 2 bases from V and 7 bases from J, with 15 bases between. Germline CDR1 is MNHEY and CDR2 is SVGEGT. Membership in each cohort depended on participant-reported clinical history. Cohort 3 recovered donors had two negative PCRs, clearance, or symptom resolution. Repertoires were generated with immunoSEQ multiplex PCR, while TCRdb's copy carries only in-frame clones and drops some. Of around 280,000 clones in the sample, around 88% are singletons; the top ten hold roughly 6.2%. The origin of this receptor is a woman in her thirties or forties who had recovered from COVID-19. Material: PBMCs or T cells enriched from blood (not recorded which). The rearrangement links TRBV6-2 or TRBV6-3 to TRBJ1-3, with a tentative D call TRBD1 (5 bases). CDR3 nucleotides: TGTGCCAGCAGTTACGGGACTGTCCGAACCAACACCATATATTTT. Amino acid sequence: CASSYGTVRTNTIYF.